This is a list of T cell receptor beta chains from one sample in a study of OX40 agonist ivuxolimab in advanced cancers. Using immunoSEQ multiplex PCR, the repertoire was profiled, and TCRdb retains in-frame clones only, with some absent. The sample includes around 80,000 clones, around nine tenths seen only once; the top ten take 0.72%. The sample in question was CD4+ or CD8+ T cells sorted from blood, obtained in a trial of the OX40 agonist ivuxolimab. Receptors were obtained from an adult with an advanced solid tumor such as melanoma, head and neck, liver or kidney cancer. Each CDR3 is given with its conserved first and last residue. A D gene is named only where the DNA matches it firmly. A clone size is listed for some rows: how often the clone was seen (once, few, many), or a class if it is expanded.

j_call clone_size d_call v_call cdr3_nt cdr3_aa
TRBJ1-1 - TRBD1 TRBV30 TGTGCCTGGAGTGTTACAGGGGGCACTGAAGCTTTCTTT CAWSVTGGTEAFF
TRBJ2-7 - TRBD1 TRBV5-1 TGCGCCAGCAGCTTGGAAGGGACAGGGTACCACGAGCAGTACTTC CASSLEGTGYHEQYF
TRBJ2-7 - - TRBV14 TGTGCCAGCAGCCGATCAAGGGGGGGTTCCTACGAGCAGTACTTC CASSRSRGGSYEQYF
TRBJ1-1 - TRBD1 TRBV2 TGTGCCAGCAGCCCCACGCGGACAGGGGGCGTTAGGGAAGCTTTCTTT CASSPTRTGGVREAFF
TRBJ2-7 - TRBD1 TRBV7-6 TGTGCCAGCAGCTCCCGACAGGGGGGCGAGCAGTACTTC CASSSRQGGEQYF
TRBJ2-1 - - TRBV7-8 TGTGCCAGCAGCTCTGGTTTTAGGGATGAGCAGTTCTTC CASSSGFRDEQFF
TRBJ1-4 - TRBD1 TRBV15 TGTGCCACCAGCAGTGACTGGGGGACAGCCGATGAAAAACTGTTTTTT CATSSDWGTADEKLFF
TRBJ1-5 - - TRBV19 TGTGCCAGTAGTATAGATCGCGGACCTAATCAGCCCCAGCATTTT CASSIDRGPNQPQHF
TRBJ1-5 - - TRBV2 TGTGCCAGCAGTCCGCAATATAGCAATCAGCCCCAGCATTTT CASSPQYSNQPQHF
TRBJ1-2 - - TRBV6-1 TGTGCCAGCAACCCGGTCGTCTACTATGGCTACACCTTC CASNPVVYYGYTF
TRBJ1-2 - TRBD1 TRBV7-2 TGTGCCAGCGCGCCGGGACAGAACTATGGCTACACCTTC CASAPGQNYGYTF
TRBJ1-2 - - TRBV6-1 TGTGCCAGCGAGGGGCAGGGAATGAACTATGGCTACACCTTC CASEGQGMNYGYTF
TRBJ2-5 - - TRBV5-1 TGCGCCAGCAGCTTGGCCGGGGAGACCCAGTACTTC CASSLAGETQYF
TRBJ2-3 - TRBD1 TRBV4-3 TGCGCCAGCAGCCAAGAATGGGCAGGGGGAAGCACAGATACGCAGTATTTT CASSQEWAGGSTDTQYF
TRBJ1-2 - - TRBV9 TGTGCCAGCAGCGTTTTACCGACACTAGCTAACTATGGCTACACCTTC CASSVLPTLANYGYTF
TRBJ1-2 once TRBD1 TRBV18 TGTGCCAGCTCACCGCGACAGGGATTGGACTATGGCTACACCTTC CASSPRQGLDYGYTF
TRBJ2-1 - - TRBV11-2 TGTGCCAGCAGTTTGGTCACAGCGACTTACAATGAGCAGTTCTTC CASSLVTATYNEQFF
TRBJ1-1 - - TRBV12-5 TGTGCTAGTGGTGGTAGGGGGGGAGACACTGAAGCTTTCTTT CASGGRGGDTEAFF
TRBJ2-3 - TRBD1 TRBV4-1 TGCGCCAGCAGCCAAGATCGGGGACAGAGCCGATATAATCAAGGCACAGATACGCAGTATTTT CASSQDRGQSRYNQGTDTQYF
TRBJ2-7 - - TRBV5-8 TGTGCCAGCAACTGGGAGGGGGGTTCCTACGAGCAGTACTTC CASNWEGGSYEQYF
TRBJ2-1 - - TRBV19 TGTGCCAGTAGTATGCGGACAGGGAGGGGTGAGCAGTTCTTC CASSMRTGRGEQFF
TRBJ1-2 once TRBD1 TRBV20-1 TGCAGGGTGACAGGGCTCTATGGCTACACCTTC CRVTGLYGYTF
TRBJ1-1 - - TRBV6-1 TGTGCCAGCAGTTCCCAAGGACAGAACACTGAAGCTTTCTTT CASSSQGQNTEAFF
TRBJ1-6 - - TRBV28 TGTGCCAGCACCGATTTGGATAATTCACCCCTCCACTTT CASTDLDNSPLHF
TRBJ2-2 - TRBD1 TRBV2 TGTGCCAGCAGCCAAGGACAGGGGCACACCGGGGAGCTGTTTTTT CASSQGQGHTGELFF
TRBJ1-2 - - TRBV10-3 TGTGCCATCAGTGAGTCGAAAATCGGGGCCAATGGCTACACCTTC CAISESKIGANGYTF
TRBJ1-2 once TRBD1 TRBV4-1 TGCGCCAGCAGCCAAGACGGAAACAGGGGTGAAGGCTACACCTTC CASSQDGNRGEGYTF
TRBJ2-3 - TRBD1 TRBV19 TGTGCCAGTTCGCGGACAGGGGGAGGCACAGATACGCAGTATTTT CASSRTGGGTDTQYF
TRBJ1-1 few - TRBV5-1 TGCGCCAGCAGCAAGACAGAGATGAACACTGAAGCTTTCTTT CASSKTEMNTEAFF
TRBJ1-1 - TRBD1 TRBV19 TGTGCCAGTCGACAGGGGTGGACTGAAGCTTTCTTT CASRQGWTEAFF
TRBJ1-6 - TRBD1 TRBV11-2 TGTGCCAGCACCGACAGGGGCAGCTCCTATAATTCACCCCTCCACTTT CASTDRGSSYNSPLHF
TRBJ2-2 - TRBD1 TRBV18 TGTGCCAGCTCACCGACAGGGACCCGCACCGGGGAGCTGTTTTTT CASSPTGTRTGELFF
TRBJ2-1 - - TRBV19 TGTGCCAGTAGTATCTACCCCCAAGGGCTCGCTTCGCGGAGCTCCTACAATGAGCAGTTCTTC CASSIYPQGLASRSSYNEQFF
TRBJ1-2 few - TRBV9 TGTGCCAGCAGCGTAGGCCGACCCGATCTGGGGGGCTACACCTTC CASSVGRPDLGGYTF
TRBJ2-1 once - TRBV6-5 TGTGCCAGCAGTTACCTCAGGGGCTCCTACAATGAGCAGTTCTTC CASSYLRGSYNEQFF
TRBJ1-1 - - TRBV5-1 TGCGCCAGCAGCTTGACAGCGGGAGGTGATGAAGCTTTCTTT CASSLTAGGDEAFF
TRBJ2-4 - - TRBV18 TGTGCCAGCTCACCCATAGCCAAAAACATTCAGTACTTC CASSPIAKNIQYF
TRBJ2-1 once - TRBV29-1 TGCAGCGTTGAGGGTTCGGCCTACAATGAGCAGTTCTTC CSVEGSAYNEQFF
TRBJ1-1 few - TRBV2 TGTGCCAGCAGAATACACAGGAACACTGAAGCTTTCTTT CASRIHRNTEAFF
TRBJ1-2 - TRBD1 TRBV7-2 TGTGCCAGCAGCCCCCAGGGGGCGTATGGCTACACCTTC CASSPQGAYGYTF
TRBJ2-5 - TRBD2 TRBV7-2 TGTGCCAGCAGCTTGGGCGGGGGGGCGGAGACCCAGTACTTC CASSLGGGAETQYF
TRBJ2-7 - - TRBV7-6 TGTGCCAGCAGCCCTCGATCCTCCACCTACGAGCAGTACTTC CASSPRSSTYEQYF
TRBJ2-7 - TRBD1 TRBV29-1 TGCAGCGTTACCCAGGGGGCGGGTTACGAGCAGTACTTC CSVTQGAGYEQYF
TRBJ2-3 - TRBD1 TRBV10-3 TGTGCCATCAGTCTCGGACAGGGGGGGACGAATACGCAGTATTTT CAISLGQGGTNTQYF
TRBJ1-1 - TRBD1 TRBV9 TGTGCCAGCAGCGTTGGACAGGGGGCGGGGAGGGCTGAAGCTTTCTTT CASSVGQGAGRAEAFF
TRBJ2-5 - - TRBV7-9 TGTGCCAGCAGCACCTGGACAGACCAAGAGACCCAGTACTTC CASSTWTDQETQYF
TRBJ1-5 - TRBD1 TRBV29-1 TGCAGCGTGGGACAGGCTCTCGATAGCAATCAGCCCCAGCATTTT CSVGQALDSNQPQHF
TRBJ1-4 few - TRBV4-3 TGCGCCAGCAGCCAAGGAGTTGACCGGGCCTCCCATGAAAAACTGTTTTTT CASSQGVDRASHEKLFF
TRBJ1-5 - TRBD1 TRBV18 TGTGCCAGCTCGCCACAGGGGCAGAATCAGCCCCAGCATTTT CASSPQGQNQPQHF
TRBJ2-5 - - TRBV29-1 TGCAGCGTTCGGAGACTAAGACAAGAGACCCAGTACTTC CSVRRLRQETQYF
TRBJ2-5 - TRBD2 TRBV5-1 TGCGCCAGCTTCCTGGCGGGAGGAGAGACCCAGTACTTC CASFLAGGETQYF
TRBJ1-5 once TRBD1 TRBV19 TGTGCCAGTAGTCACCGGGACAGGCGGGCAGGTACTGACAATCAGCCCCAGCATTTT CASSHRDRRAGTDNQPQHF
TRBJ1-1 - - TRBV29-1 TGCAGCGGCGTAGGTTGGGACACTGAAGCTTTCTTT CSGVGWDTEAFF
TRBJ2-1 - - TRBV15 TGTGCCACCAGCAGAGTATTTGGGGGGAATGAGCAGTTCTTC CATSRVFGGNEQFF
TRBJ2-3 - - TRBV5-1 TGCGCCAGCAGCTTGGGGCTCAGCACAGATACGCAGTATTTT CASSLGLSTDTQYF
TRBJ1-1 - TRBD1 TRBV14 TGTGCCAGCAGCTACTCCGGGACAGGCACTGAAGCTTTCTTT CASSYSGTGTEAFF
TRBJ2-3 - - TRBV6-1 TGTGCCAGCAGTGAAGTTCCCGGGGGAGCTAGCACAGATACGCAGTATTTT CASSEVPGGASTDTQYF
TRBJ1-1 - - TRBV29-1 TGCAGCGCGCCGGGACCGAGGGGCACTGAAGCTTTCTTT CSAPGPRGTEAFF
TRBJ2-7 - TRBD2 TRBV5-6 TGTGCCAGCAGCTTGGGGCAGCAAGCGGGAGAGCAGTACTTC CASSLGQQAGEQYF
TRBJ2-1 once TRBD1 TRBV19 TGTGCCAGTAGTATAGAGGCCAGGGGGCGCGAGCAGTTCTTC CASSIEARGREQFF